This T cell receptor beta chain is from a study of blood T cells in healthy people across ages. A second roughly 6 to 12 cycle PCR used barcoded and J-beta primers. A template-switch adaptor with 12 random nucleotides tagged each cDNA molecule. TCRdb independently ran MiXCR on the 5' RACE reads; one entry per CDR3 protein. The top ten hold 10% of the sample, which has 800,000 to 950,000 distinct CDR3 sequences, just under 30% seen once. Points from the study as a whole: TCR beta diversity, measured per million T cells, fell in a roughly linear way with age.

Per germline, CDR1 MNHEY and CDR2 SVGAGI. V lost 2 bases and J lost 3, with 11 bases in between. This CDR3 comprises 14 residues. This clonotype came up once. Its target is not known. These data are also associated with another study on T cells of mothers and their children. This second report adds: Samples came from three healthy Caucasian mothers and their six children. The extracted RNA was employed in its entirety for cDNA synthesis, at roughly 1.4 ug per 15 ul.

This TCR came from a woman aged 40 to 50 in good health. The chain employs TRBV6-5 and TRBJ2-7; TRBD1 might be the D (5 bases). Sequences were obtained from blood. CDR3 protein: CASSYAGKGYEQYF. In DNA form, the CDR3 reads TGTGCCAGCAGTTACGCAGGGAAGGGCTACGAGCAGTACTTC.